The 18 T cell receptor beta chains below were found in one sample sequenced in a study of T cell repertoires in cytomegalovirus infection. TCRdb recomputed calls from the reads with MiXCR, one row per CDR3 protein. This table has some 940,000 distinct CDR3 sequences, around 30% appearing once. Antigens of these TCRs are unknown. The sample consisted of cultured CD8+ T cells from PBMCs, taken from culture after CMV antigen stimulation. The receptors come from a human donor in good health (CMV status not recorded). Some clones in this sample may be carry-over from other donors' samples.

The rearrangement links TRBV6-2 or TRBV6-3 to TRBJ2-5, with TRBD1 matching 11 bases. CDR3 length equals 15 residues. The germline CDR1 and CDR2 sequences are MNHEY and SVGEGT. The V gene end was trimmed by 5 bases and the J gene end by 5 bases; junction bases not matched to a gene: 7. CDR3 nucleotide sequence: TGTGCCAGCAGTGCGGACAGGGGGCGAAAGGAGACCCAGTACTTC. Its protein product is CASSADRGRKETQYF.

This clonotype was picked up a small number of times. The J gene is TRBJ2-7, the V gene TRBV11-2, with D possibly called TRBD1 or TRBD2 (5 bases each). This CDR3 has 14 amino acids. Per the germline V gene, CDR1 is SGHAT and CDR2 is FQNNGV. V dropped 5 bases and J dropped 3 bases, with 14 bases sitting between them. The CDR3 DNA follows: TGTGCCAGCAGCGCCCCGGGACGGAGCTACGAGCAGTACGTC. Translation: CASSAPGRSYEQYV.

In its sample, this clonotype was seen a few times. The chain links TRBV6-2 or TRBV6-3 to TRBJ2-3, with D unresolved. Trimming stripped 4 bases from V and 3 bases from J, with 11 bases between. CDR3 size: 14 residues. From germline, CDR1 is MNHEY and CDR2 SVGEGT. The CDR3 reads CASSSAGLTDTQYF. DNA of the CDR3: TGTGCCAGCAGTTCCGCCGGGCTGACAGATACGCAGTATTTT.

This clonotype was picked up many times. In nucleotides, the CDR3 is TGTGCCAGCTCTCAGGCTTACAATCAGCCCCAGCATTTT. Translating it yields CASSQAYNQPQHF. This chain links TRBV12-3 or TRBV12-4 with TRBJ1-5; D is unresolved. The germline V and J ends were trimmed by 8 bases and 3 bases, with 11 bases remaining between them. CDR3 length: 13 residues.

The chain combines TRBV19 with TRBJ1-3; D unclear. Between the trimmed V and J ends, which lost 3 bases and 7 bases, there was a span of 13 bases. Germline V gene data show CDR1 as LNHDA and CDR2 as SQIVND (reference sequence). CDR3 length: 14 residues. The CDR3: CASSIDGIPNTIYF. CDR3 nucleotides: TGTGCCAGTAGTATTGATGGGATCCCGAACACCATATATTTT.

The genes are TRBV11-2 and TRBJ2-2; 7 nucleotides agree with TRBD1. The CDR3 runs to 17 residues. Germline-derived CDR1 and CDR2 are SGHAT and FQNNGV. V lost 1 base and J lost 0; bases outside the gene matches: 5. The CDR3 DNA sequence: TGTGCCAGCAGCTTAGCCACGGACAGGACGAACACCGGGGAGCTGTTTTTT. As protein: CASSLATDRTNTGELFF.

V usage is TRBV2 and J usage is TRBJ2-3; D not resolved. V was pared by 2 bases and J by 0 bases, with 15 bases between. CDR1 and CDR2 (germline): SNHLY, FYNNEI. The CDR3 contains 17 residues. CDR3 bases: TGTGCCAGCAGTGAACTCCGAGTTTCACATAGCACAGATACGCAGTATTTT. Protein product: CASSELRVSHSTDTQYF.

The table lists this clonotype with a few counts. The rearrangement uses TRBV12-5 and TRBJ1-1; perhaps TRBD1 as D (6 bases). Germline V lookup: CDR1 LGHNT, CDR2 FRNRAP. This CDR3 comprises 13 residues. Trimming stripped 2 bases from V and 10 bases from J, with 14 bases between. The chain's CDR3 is CASGLFGQNVAFF. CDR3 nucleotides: TGTGCTAGTGGTTTGTTCGGACAGAATGTAGCTTTCTTT. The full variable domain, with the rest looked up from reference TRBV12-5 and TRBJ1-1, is DARVTQTPRHKVTEMGQEVTMRCQPILGHNTVFWYRQTMMQGLELLAYFRNRAPLDDSGMPKDRFSAEMPDATLATLKIQPSEPRDSAVYFCASGLFGQNVAFFGQGTRLTVV.

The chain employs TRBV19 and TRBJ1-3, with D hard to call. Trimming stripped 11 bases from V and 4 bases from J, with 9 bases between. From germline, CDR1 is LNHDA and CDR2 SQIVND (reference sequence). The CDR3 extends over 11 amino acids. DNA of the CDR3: TGTGCCTCCCTGAGAGGAAACACCATATATTTT. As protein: CASLRGNTIYF.

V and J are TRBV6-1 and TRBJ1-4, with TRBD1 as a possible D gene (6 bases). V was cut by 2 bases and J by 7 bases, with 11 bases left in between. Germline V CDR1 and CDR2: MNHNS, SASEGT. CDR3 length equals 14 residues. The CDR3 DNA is TGTGCCAGCAGTGAATTCGGACAGATTGAAAAACTGTTTTTT. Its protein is CASSEFGQIEKLFF.

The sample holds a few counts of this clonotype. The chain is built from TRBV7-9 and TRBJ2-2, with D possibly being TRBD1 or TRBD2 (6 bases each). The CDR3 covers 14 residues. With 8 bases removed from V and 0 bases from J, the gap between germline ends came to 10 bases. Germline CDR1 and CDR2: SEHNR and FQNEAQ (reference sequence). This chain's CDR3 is CASQGGTNTGELFF. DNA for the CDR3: TGTGCCAGCCAAGGGGGGACGAACACCGGGGAGCTGTTTTTT.

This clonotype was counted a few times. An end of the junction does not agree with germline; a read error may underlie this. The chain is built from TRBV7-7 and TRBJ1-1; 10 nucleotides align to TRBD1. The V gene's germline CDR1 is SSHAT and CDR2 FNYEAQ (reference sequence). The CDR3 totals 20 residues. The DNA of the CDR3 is TGTGCTAGCAGACTCCCGCTGGGGGGACAGGGGAGAGGGGTGAACACTGAAGCTTTCTTT. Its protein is CASRLPLGGQGRGVNTEAFF.

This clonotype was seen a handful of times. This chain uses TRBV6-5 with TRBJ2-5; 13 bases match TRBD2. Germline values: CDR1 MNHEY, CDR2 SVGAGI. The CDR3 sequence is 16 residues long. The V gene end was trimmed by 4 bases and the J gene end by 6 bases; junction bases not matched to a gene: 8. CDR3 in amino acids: CASSSWTSGSVKTQYF. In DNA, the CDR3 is TGTGCCAGCAGTTCCTGGACTAGCGGGAGCGTGAAGACCCAGTACTTC.

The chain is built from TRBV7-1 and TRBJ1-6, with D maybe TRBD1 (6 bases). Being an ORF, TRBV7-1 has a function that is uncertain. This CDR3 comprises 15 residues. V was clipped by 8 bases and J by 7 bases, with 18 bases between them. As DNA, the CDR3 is TGTGCCAGCGAGATTGGGGGCGATTGGAATTCACCCCTCCACTTT. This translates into CASEIGGDWNSPLHF.

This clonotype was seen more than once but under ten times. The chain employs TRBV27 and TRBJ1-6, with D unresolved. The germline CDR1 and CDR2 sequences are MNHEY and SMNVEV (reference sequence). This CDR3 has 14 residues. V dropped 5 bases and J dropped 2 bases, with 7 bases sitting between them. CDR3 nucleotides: TGTGCCAGCAGTGAGGAAGCCTATAATTCACCCCTCCACTTT. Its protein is CASSEEAYNSPLHF.

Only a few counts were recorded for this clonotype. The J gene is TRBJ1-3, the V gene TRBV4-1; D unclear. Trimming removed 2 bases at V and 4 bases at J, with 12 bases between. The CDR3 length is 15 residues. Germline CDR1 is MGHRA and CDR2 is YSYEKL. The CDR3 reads CASSQLWTQGNTIYF. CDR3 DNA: TGCGCCAGCAGCCAACTGTGGACTCAGGGAAACACCATATATTTT.

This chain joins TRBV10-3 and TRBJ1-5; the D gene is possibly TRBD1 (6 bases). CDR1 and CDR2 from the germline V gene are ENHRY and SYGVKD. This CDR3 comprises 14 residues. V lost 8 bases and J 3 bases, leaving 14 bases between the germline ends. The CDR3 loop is CAIGAGATNQPQHF. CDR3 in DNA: TGTGCCATCGGTGCAGGGGCCACCAATCAGCCCCAGCATTTT.

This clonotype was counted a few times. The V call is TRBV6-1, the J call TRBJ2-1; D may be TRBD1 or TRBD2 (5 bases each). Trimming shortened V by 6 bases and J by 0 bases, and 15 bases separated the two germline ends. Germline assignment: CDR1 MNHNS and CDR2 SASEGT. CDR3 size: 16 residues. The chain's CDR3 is CASRSGPRFSYNEQFF. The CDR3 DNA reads TGTGCCAGCAGATCGGGACCCCGCTTCTCCTACAATGAGCAGTTCTTC.